This TCR beta chain was sequenced during a study of shared clonotypes between healthy human individuals. Points from the study as a whole: In a handful of donors, around 5.5% of naive CD4 clonotypes appeared in common.

Germline values: CDR1 SQVTM, CDR2 ANQGSEA. This CDR3 is built from 13 residues. Trimming shortened V by 7 bases and J by 4 bases, and 16 bases separated the two germline ends. Of note for this clone: Its antigen is as yet unknown.

Splitting of each subset's genomic DNA was done evenly across several immunoSEQ plates. A roughly 220 ng quantity of DNA, 25,000 to 35,000 T cell genomes, went into the sorted-subset replicate PCRs. Clones were sequenced by immunoSEQ multiplex PCR, and TCRdb holds only the in-frame ones, with some missing. This table has about 2.1 million clones, 93% appearing once. Positively selected for CCR7, the CD45RO-negative cells used as naive CD8 cells excluded terminally differentiated effector memory CD45RA+ cells. V usage is TRBV29-1 and J usage is TRBJ2-5; a weak D match, TRBD1 (6 bases). Sequenced sample: naive CD8+ T cells from PBMCs. The receptor was derived from a man aged 18 to 30 in good health. Some clones in this sample may be carry-over from other donors' samples. For the CDR3, the DNA is TGCAGCGGAACAACAGGGTTCGGAGAGACCCAGTACTTC. Its translation is CSGTTGFGETQYF.